This passage covers 15 T cell receptor beta chains from one sample sequenced in a study of blood T cell repertoires in COVID-19. Sequenced by immunoSEQ multiplex PCR; TCRdb stores in-frame clones only, minus some. The table shows hundreds of thousands of clones, with 80% to 85% occurring only once. The specimen sequenced was PBMCs or T cells enriched from blood (not recorded which). These receptors came from a man between 40 and 49 years old who had been exposed to COVID-19.

To note about this clone: Relative to the germline gene, one junction end is altered; a read error may explain this. The chain recombines TRBV7-7 with TRBJ2-1; 11 bases map to TRBD2. The CDR3 covers 15 residues. Germline values: CDR1 SSHAT, CDR2 FNYEAQ (reference sequence). CDR3 residues: CASSLAGGDYNEQFF. The DNA for the CDR3 is TGTGCTAGCAGCTTAGCGGGGGGGGACTACAATGAGCAGTTCTTC.

The rearrangement joins TRBV7-2 to TRBJ2-7, with D maybe TRBD2 (5 bases). The CDR3 totals 15 residues. Germline V gives CDR1 SGHTA, CDR2 FQGNSA. V was clipped by 4 bases and J by 5 bases, with 18 bases between them. CDR3 sequence (DNA): TGTGCCAGCAGCTCACCTAGGAGCGTAGCGAACGAGCAGTACTTC. Translated, it gives CASSSPRSVANEQYF.

The chain joins TRBV18 to TRBJ1-3; D possibly corresponds to TRBD1 (6 bases). V was pared by 1 base and J by 7 bases, with 14 bases between. CDR3 length: 15 residues. CDR1 is KGHSH, CDR2 LQKENI, per germline. CDR3 sequence: CASSPLPGESNTIYF. For the CDR3, the DNA is TGTGCCAGCTCACCACTTCCAGGGGAGTCGAACACCATATATTTT.

This clone was detected only a few times. V is TRBV24-1 and J is TRBJ1-2, with TRBD1 identical over 8 bases. The J segment lost 5 bases and the V segment lost 0 bases, leaving 7 bases of the junction unmatched. The germline gives CDR1 KGHDR, CDR2 SFDVKD. The CDR3 has 16 residues. The CDR3 reads CATSDLNGQGRYGYTF. The CDR3 nucleotides are TGTGCCACCAGTGATTTGAATGGACAGGGCCGATATGGCTACACCTTC.

This chain links TRBV7-6 with TRBJ1-5, with D possibly matching TRBD1 (6 bases). V lost 6 bases and J lost 1, with 19 bases in between. The CDR3 totals 17 residues. Looked up from germline, CDR1 is SGHVS and CDR2 is FNYEAQ. The CDR3 DNA is TGTGCCAGCAGTCGATATACAGGGATGGAGAGCAATCAGCCCCAGCATTTT. The encoded protein is CASSRYTGMESNQPQHF.

This clone is medium-sized. The chain employs TRBV4-2 and TRBJ2-1, with 13 bases identical to TRBD2. V lost 4 bases and J lost 2; bases outside the gene matches: 5. This CDR3 spans 17 amino acids. Per germline, CDR1 LGHNA and CDR2 YNFKEQ. This chain's CDR3 is CASSRGLAGVAYNEQFF. The CDR3 DNA reads as TGTGCCAGCAGCCGTGGACTAGCGGGAGTCGCCTACAATGAGCAGTTCTTC.

This clone was counted a few times. The chain links TRBV2 to TRBJ1-4; a weak D match, TRBD1 (5 bases). This CDR3 is built from 13 residues. The V and J ends lost 7 bases and 5 bases respectively, with 11 bases between them. CDR1 and CDR2 (germline): SNHLY, FYNNEI. CDR3 bases: TGTGCCAGCAACAGGTTTGGAAATGAAAAACTGTTTTTT. Amino acids: CASNRFGNEKLFF.

The CDR3 is CASSVATKTNNEQFF. CDR3 nucleotides: TGTGCCAGCAGCGTAGCTACTAAGACTAACAATGAGCAGTTCTTC. The chain is built from TRBV9 and TRBJ2-1, with TRBD2 as a possible D gene (5 bases). Trimming removed 0 bases from V and 5 bases from J, with 12 bases in between. This CDR3 spans 15 amino acids. From germline, CDR1 is SGDLS and CDR2 YYNGEE.

The chain employs TRBV7-9 and TRBJ2-1, with 8 bases that match TRBD2. The V gene end was trimmed by 5 bases and the J gene end by 2 bases; junction bases not matched to a gene: 14. This CDR3 contains 18 residues. Germline assignment: CDR1 SEHNR and CDR2 FQNEAQ (reference sequence). The CDR3 loop is CASSPRLASGSTYNEQFF. In DNA form, the CDR3 reads TGTGCCAGCAGCCCCCGATTAGCTAGCGGGTCTACCTACAATGAGCAGTTCTTC.

This clone was seen once. V usage is TRBV7-9 and J usage is TRBJ2-3, with 9 bases lining up with TRBD1. The CDR3 totals 16 residues. J was trimmed by 5 bases and V by 0 bases; bases with no gene match: 6. The germline gives CDR1 SEHNR, CDR2 FQNEAQ (reference sequence). CDR3 sequence: CASSLATGGTRDTQYF. CDR3 coding DNA: TGTGCCAGCAGCTTAGCGACAGGGGGTACAAGAGATACGCAGTATTTT.

The J gene is TRBJ2-5, the V gene TRBV9, with D possibly being TRBD1 (5 bases). The CDR3 is 13 residues long. V lost 3 bases, J lost 5 bases, and 11 bases lay in between. From germline, CDR1 is SGDLS and CDR2 YYNGEE. The CDR3 sequence is CASSGSGIETQYF. In DNA form, the CDR3 reads TGTGCCAGCAGCGGCTCAGGGATTGAGACCCAGTACTTC.

The chain couples TRBV28 to TRBJ2-1, with D maybe TRBD1 (5 bases). This CDR3 has 15 amino acids. Germline lookup yields CDR1 MDHEN and CDR2 SYDVKM. The ends were cut back, 6 bases at V and 6 bases at J, with 18 bases in the middle. CDR3 coding DNA: TGTGCCAGCAGATCAGGGCCAATACGGTCCAATGAGCAGTTCTTC. Translating gives CASRSGPIRSNEQFF.

The CDR3 DNA sequence: TGTGCCAGTAGTACTCGGGACTCCCCTCTAGGGTACACTGAAGCTTTCTTT. It codes for CASSTRDSPLGYTEAFF. V gene TRBV19 combines with J gene TRBJ1-1; the D gene is possibly TRBD1 (5 bases). Germline V gene sequence: CDR1 LNHDA, CDR2 SQIVND (reference sequence). Trimming shortened V by 4 bases and J by 3 bases, and 21 bases separated the two germline ends. CDR3 length: 17 residues.

This clone was observed a few times. The chain joins TRBV19 to TRBJ1-1; 8 bases match TRBD1. V lost 7 bases and J lost 3; bases outside the gene matches: 7. The CDR3 runs to 14 residues. The germline V gene encodes CDR1 LNHDA and CDR2 SQIVND (reference sequence). In DNA, the CDR3 is TGTGCCAGTAACCACAGGGGGTGGGACACTGAAGCTTTCTTT. As protein: CASNHRGWDTEAFF.

This chain connects TRBV5-5 to TRBJ2-3, with 11 bases identical to TRBD2. CDR1 is SGHKS, CDR2 YYEKEE, per germline (reference sequence). Losses at the gene ends were 1 base for V and 4 bases for J; bases not matched to a gene: 14. The CDR3 extends over 19 amino acids. The CDR3 region is CASSLPLNLAGGVADTQYF. For the CDR3, the DNA is TGTGCCAGCAGCTTGCCCCTCAATTTAGCGGGAGGGGTCGCAGATACGCAGTATTTT.